This T cell receptor beta chain comes out of a study of response to subunit inactivated influenza vaccine. One entry per CDR3 protein results from TCRdb running MiXCR on the RT-PCR reads. The table has roughly 760,000 distinct CDR3 sequences, approximately 22% seen once. The CDR3 is 16 amino acids. Trimming left V 1 base short and J 0 bases short, with 12 bases between. Comment on this clonotype: Its cognate antigen is unknown.

Study observations and caveats: Few new T cells, the authors suggested, are recruited by each seasonal influenza vaccination.

The source was PBMCs from blood, collected more than 4 days after vaccination. This clonotype was obtained from a man between 45 and 60 years old who received an inactivated influenza vaccine. The chain is built from TRBV12-3 or TRBV12-4 and TRBJ1-1; possible D gene TRBD1, 6 bases. CDR3 sequence (DNA): TGTGCCAGCAGTTTAGGTTTTGGGGGCGTGAACACTGAAGCTTTCTTT. Protein sequence: CASSLGFGGVNTEAFF.